A selection of T cell receptor beta chains follows, all from one sample in a study of vaccination and CD4 T cells after COVID-19. No antigens are known for them. Using its own MiXCR run on the PCR reads, TCRdb lists one record per CDR3 protein. The sample has 15,000 or so distinct CDR3 sequences; 21% are singletons. The sequences come from CD4+ T cells from blood, cultured in vitro, collected before SARS-CoV-2 vaccination. The receptors originated from a human donor who received a COVID-19 vaccine. The CDR3 runs from the conserved cysteine through the conserved F or W. The order of the fields is D gene, V gene, clone size, J gene, CDR3 protein, CDR3 DNA. D genes are given only for firm matches. Size tells how often a clone was seen (once, few, many) or the class of an expanded clone, and some rows leave it out.

>-|TRBV5-1|-|TRBJ1-1
CASGEQSNTEAFF
TGCGCCAGCGGGGAACAGTCGAACACTGAAGCTTTCTTT
>TRBD2|TRBV10-3|-|TRBJ2-3
CAISVGSGVADTQYF
TGTGCCATCAGTGTAGGTAGCGGGGTTGCAGATACGCAGTATTTT
>-|TRBV20-1|medium-sized|TRBJ1-1
CSARGGKNTEAFF
TGCAGTGCTAGAGGGGGCAAGAACACTGAAGCTTTCTTT
>TRBD2|TRBV14|-|TRBJ2-2
CASSRPGLANTGELFF
TGTGCCAGCAGCCGACCGGGACTAGCGAACACCGGGGAGCTGTTTTTT
>-|TRBV6-1|few|TRBJ1-6
CASSEIRGRAGSPLHF
TGTGCCAGCAGTGAGATCAGGGGACGCGCGGGGTCACCCCTCCACTTT
>-|TRBV6-1|few|TRBJ1-4
CASSQRYQRNVEKLFF
TGTGCCAGCAGTCAGAGGTACCAGCGAAACGTAGAAAAACTGTTTTTT
>TRBD1|TRBV5-1|-|TRBJ2-7
CASSPGQGGEQYF
TGCGCCAGCAGCCCGGGACAGGGTGGTGAGCAGTACTTC
>-|TRBV7-9|-|TRBJ1-4
CASSFGQDNEKLFF
TGTGCCAGCAGCTTTGGGCAGGATAATGAAAAACTGTTTTTT
>TRBD1|TRBV6-1|-|TRBJ2-7
CASSPTGFHYEQYF
TGTGCCAGCAGTCCGACAGGGTTTCACTACGAGCAGTACTTC
>TRBD2|TRBV20-1|-|TRBJ2-3
CSASNTGGNTDTQYF
TGCAGTGCTAGCAATACGGGGGGGAACACAGATACGCAGTATTTT
>-|TRBV20-1|-|TRBJ2-5
CSAPVNQETQYF
TGCAGTGCCCCGGTAAACCAAGAGACCCAGTACTTC
>-|TRBV12-3/TRBV12-4|few|TRBJ2-3
CASSFYYGRETDTQYF
TGTGCCAGCAGTTTTTACTACGGTCGGGAGACAGATACGCAGTATTTT
>-|TRBV19|-|TRBJ1-1
CASSINVGSTEAFF
TGTGCCAGTAGTATCAATGTGGGGAGCACTGAAGCTTTCTTT
>-|TRBV5-4|-|TRBJ2-5
CASSLVAGTQYF
TGTGCCAGCAGCTTGGTTGCGGGCACCCAGTACTTC
>TRBD2|TRBV5-5|-|TRBJ2-4
CASSPGTSRGLAKNIQYF
TGTGCCAGCAGCCCCGGGACTAGTAGGGGATTAGCCAAAAACATTCAGTACTTC
>-|TRBV12-3/TRBV12-4|-|TRBJ2-7
CASSPRVGREQYF
TGTGCCAGCAGTCCCAGGGTAGGAAGGGAGCAGTACTTC
>-|TRBV12-3/TRBV12-4|-|TRBJ1-3
CASSSGILGNTIYF
TGTGCCAGCAGTTCGGGAATCCTTGGAAACACCATATATTTT
>TRBD1|TRBV7-9|medium-sized|TRBJ1-6
CASSLSTGNSPLHF
TGTGCCAGCAGCTTATCGACAGGGAATTCACCCCTCCACTTT
>-|TRBV20-1|few|TRBJ2-1
CSAREGGGRYEQFF
TGCAGTGCTAGAGAGGGGGGCGGTAGATATGAGCAGTTCTTC
>-|TRBV5-1|-|TRBJ1-2
CASSRVGDYGYTF
TGCGCCAGCAGTCGGGTGGGCGACTATGGCTACACCTTC
>-|TRBV5-1|-|TRBJ2-1
CASSFGSSVDEQFF
TGCGCCAGCAGCTTCGGCAGTAGCGTCGATGAGCAGTTCTTC
>-|TRBV6-7|few|TRBJ1-4
CASSYRDRRNEKLFF
TGTGCCAGCAGTTACCGAGACAGGAGGAATGAAAAACTGTTTTTT
>-|TRBV2|-|TRBJ2-3
CASSEDFFASTDTQYF
TGTGCCAGCAGTGAAGATTTTTTTGCGTCGACAGATACGCAGTATTTT